This T cell receptor (beta chain) was observed in a study of Ad26.COV2.S vaccination and SARS-CoV-2 variants. For the study at large: Ad26.COV2.S given intramuscularly, once or twice 56 days apart. Study-wide points: Across vaccine and placebo recipients, the breadth of non-spike TCRs was similar.

The CDR3 contains 16 residues. The germline gives CDR1 SQVTM, CDR2 ANQGSEA. With 6 bases clipped from V and 4 bases from J, the junction kept 15 bases outside the gene matches. Clones were sequenced by immunoSEQ multiplex PCR, and TCRdb holds only the in-frame ones, with some missing. The sample lists over 450,000 clones; 70% to 90% were seen once. Details on this clone: Its target is not known.

This sample's treatment: over 15 received Ad26.COV2.S at low or high dose, single or two shots; about 5 received placebo; per-sample allocation not given. Collection of the samples took place on day 63 after the first injection of vaccine or placebo. The vaccine delivered Wuhan-strain SARS-CoV-2 spike through an Ad26 vector. Source: peripheral blood, taken in a trial of Ad26.COV2.S vaccine versus placebo. The sequence derives from a person aged 18-60 years who received the Ad26.COV2.S COVID-19 vaccine or a placebo. The chain carries TRBV29-1 and TRBJ1-5, with 7 bases fitting TRBD1. In DNA, the CDR3 is TGCAGCGTGGGACTACTCGGGACAGATCCTAATCAGCCCCAGCATTTT. This translates into CSVGLLGTDPNQPQHF.